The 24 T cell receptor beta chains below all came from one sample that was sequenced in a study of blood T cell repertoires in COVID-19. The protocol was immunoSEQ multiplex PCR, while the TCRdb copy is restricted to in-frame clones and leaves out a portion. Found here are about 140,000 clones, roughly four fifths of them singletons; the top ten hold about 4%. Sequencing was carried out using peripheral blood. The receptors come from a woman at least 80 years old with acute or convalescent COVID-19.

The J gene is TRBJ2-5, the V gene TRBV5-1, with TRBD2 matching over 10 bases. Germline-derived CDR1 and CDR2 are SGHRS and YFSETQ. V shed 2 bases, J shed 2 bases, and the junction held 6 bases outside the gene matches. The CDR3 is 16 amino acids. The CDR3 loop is CASSFPSGGGQETQYF. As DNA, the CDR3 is TGCGCCAGCAGCTTCCCTAGCGGGGGAGGGCAAGAGACCCAGTACTTC.

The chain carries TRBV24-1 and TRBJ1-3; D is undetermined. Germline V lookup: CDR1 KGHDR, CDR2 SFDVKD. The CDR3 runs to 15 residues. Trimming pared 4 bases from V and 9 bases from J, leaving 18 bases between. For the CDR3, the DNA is TGTGCCACCAGTGACTCGAGAGAATTGAGCCCCACCATATATTTT. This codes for CATSDSRELSPTIYF.

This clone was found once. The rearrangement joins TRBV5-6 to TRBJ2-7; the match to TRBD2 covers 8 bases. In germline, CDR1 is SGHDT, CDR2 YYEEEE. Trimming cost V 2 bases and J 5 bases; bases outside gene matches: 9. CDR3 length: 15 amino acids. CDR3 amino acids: CASSLPGLGPHEQYF. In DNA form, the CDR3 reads TGTGCCAGCAGCTTACCGGGACTAGGGCCTCACGAGCAGTACTTC.

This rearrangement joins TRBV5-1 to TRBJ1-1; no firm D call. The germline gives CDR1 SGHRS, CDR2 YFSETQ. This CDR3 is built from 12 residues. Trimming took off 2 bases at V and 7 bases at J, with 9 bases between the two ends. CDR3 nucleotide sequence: TGCGCCAGCAGCTTACAAGGAGTTGAAGCTTTCTTT. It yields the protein CASSLQGVEAFF.

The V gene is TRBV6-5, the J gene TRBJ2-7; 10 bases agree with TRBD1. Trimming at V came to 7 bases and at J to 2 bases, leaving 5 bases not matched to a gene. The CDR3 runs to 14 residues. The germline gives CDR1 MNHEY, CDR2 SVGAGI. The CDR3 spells CASTIDRGPYEQYF. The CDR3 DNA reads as TGTGCCAGCACTATTGACAGGGGGCCCTACGAGCAGTACTTC.

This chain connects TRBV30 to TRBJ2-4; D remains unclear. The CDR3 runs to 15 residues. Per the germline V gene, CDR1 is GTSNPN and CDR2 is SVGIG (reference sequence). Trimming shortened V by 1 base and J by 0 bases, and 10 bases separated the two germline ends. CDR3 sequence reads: CAWSGTSLAKNIQYF. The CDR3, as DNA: TGTGCCTGGAGTGGAACATCTTTAGCCAAAAACATTCAGTACTTC.

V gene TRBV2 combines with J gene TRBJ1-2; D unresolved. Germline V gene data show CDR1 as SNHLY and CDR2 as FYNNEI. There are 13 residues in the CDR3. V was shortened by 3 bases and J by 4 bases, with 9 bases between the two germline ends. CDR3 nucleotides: TGTGCCAGCAGTGAGAGGCAGCTCTATGGCTACACCTTC. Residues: CASSERQLYGYTF.

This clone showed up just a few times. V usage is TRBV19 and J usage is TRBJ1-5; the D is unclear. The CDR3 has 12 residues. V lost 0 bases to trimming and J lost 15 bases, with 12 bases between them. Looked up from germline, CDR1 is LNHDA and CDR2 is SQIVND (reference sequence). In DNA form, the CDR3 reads TGTGCCAGTAGTATAGATCGCGGGATCTGGCATTTT. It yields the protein CASSIDRGIWHF.

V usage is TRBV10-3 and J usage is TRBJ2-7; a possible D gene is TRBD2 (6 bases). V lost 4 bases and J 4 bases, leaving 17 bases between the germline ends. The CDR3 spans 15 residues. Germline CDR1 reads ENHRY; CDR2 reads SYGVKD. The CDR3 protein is CAISGGTSIFYEQYF. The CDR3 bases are TGTGCCATCAGTGGCGGGACCAGCATATTTTACGAGCAGTACTTC.

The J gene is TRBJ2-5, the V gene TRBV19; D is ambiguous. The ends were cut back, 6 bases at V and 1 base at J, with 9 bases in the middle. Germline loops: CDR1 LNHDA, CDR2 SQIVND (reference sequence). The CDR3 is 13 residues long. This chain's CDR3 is CASRDIIQETQYF. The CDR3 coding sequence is TGTGCCAGTAGAGACATAATCCAAGAGACCCAGTACTTC. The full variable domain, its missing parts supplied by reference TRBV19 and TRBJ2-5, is DGGITQSPKYLFRKEGQNVTLSCEQNLNHDAMYWYRQDPGQGLRLIYYSQIVNDFQKGDIAEGYSVSREKKESFPLTVTSAQKNPTAFYLCASRDIIQETQYFGPGTRLLVL.

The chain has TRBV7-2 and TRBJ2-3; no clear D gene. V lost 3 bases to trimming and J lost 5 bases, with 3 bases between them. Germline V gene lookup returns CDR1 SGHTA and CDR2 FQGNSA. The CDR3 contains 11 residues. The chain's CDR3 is CASSLRDTQYF. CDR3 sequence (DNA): TGTGCCAGCAGCTTGAGAGATACGCAGTATTTT. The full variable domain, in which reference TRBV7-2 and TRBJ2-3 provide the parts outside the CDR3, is GAGVSQSPSNKVTEKGKDVELRCDPISGHTALYWYRQSLGQGLEFLIYFQGNSAPDKSGLPSDRFSAERTGGSVSTLTIQRTQQEDSAVYLCASSLRDTQYFGPGTRLTVL.

The CDR3 spells CASSPPPAIDTQYF. The CDR3 DNA sequence: TGTGCCAGCTCACCACCCCCAGCGATAGATACGCAGTATTTT. The chain is built from TRBV18 and TRBJ2-3; D is unclear. Germline V gives CDR1 KGHSH, CDR2 LQKENI. Trimming took off 0 bases at V and 5 bases at J, with 9 bases between the two ends. CDR3 size: 14 residues.

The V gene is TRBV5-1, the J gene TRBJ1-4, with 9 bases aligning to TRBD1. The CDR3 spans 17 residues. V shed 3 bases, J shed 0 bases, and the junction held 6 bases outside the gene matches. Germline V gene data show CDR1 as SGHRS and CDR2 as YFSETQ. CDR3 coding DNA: TGCGCCAGCAGCTCGGGACAGGGCGGGACAACTAATGAAAAACTGTTTTTT. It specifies CASSSGQGGTTNEKLFF.

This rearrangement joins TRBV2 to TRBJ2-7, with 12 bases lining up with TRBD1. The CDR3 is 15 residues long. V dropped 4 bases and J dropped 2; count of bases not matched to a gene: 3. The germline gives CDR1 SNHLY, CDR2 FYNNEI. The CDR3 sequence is CASSAGTGGPYEQYF. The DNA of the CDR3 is TGTGCCAGCAGTGCCGGGACAGGGGGCCCCTACGAGCAGTACTTC.

The CDR3 DNA sequence: TGTGCCAGCAGCCCCCTCGGGACAGGGAGGGAAAAACTGTTTTTT. This translates into CASSPLGTGREKLFF. The chain is built from TRBV28 and TRBJ1-4; 9 positions agree with TRBD1. J lost 8 bases, V lost 6 bases, and 10 bases had no gene match. Germline CDR1 reads MDHEN; CDR2 reads SYDVKM. This CDR3 contains 15 residues.

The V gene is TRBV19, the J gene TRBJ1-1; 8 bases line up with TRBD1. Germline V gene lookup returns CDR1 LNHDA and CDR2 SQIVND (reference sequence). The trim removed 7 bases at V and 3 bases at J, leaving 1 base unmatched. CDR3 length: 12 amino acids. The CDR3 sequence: CASKDRDTEAFF. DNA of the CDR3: TGTGCCAGTAAGGACAGGGACACTGAAGCTTTCTTT.

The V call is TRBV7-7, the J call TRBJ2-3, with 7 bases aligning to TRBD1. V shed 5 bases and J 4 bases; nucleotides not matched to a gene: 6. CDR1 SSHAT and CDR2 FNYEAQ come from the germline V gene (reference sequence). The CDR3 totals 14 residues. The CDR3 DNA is TGTGCCAGCAGCCTCGGACAGGCCTCAGATACGCAGTATTTT. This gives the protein CASSLGQASDTQYF.

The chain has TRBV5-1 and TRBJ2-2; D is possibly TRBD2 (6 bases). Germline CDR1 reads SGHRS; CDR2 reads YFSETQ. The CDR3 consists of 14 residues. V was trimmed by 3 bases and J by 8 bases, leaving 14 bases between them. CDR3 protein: CASSSPSASGELFF. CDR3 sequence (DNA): TGCGCCAGCAGCTCCCCTAGCGCATCGGGGGAGCTGTTTTTT.

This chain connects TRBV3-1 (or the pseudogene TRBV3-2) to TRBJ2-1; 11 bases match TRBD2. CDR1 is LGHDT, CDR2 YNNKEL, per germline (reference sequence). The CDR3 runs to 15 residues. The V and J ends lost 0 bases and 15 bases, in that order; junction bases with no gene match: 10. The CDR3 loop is CASSQDISGRAGWFF. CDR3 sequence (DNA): TGTGCCAGCAGCCAAGATATTAGCGGGAGGGCCGGGTGGTTCTTC.

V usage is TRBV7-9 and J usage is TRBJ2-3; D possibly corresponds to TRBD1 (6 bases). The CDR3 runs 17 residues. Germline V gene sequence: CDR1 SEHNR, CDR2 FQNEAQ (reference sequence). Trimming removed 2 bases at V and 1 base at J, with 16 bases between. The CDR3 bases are TGTGCCAGCAGCTTACCGAGGGGGACGGGGCGCACAGATACGCAGTATTTT. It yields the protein CASSLPRGTGRTDTQYF.

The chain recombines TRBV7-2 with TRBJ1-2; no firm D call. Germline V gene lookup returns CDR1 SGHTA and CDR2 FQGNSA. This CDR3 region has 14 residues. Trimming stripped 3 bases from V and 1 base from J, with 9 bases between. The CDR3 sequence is CASSFVDFNYGYTF. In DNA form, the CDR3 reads TGTGCCAGCAGCTTCGTGGACTTTAACTATGGCTACACCTTC.

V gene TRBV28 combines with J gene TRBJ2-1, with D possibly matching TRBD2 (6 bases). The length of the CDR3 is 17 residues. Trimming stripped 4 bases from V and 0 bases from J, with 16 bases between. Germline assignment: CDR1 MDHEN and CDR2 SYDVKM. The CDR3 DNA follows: TGTGCCAGCAGTTACCCTCCAACGGGAGTCTCCTACAATGAGCAGTTCTTC. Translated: CASSYPPTGVSYNEQFF.

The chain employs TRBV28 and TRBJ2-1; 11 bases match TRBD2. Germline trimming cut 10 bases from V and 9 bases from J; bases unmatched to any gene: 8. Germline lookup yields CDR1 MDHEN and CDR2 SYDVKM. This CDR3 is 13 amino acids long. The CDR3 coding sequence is TGTGCCACCATAGCGGGAGGGGTGATTGAGCAGTTCTTC. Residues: CATIAGGVIEQFF.

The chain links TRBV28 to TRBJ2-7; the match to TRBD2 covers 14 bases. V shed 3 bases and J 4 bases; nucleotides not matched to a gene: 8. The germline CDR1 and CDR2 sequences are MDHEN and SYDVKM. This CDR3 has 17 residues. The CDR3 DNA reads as TGTGCCAGCAGTTTGGGGAGACTAGCGGGAGGGAAGTACGAGCAGTACTTC. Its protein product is CASSLGRLAGGKYEQYF.